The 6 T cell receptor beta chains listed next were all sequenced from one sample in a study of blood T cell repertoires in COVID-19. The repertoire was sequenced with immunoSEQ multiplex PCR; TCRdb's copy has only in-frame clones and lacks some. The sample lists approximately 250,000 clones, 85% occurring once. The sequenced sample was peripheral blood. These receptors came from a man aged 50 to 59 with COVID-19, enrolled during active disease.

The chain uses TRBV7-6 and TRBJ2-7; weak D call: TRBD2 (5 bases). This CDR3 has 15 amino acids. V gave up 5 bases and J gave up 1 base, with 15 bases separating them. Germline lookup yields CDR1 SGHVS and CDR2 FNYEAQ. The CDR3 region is CASSLHPGGSYEQYF. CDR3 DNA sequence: TGTGCCAGCAGCCTACACCCGGGCGGGTCCTACGAGCAGTACTTC.

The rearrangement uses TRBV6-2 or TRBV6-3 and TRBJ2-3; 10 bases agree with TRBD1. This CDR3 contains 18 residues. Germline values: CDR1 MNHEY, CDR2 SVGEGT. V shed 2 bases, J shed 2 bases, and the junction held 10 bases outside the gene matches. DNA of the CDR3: TGTGCCAGCAGTTACCCGACAGGGGGCAGCTTGCCCACAGATACGCAGTATTTT. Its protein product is CASSYPTGGSLPTDTQYF.

The CDR3 DNA reads TGCGCCAGCAGCTTGGTTGCGGGGGGGTACCACAATGAGCAGTTCTTC. It is translated as CASSLVAGGYHNEQFF. The chain links TRBV5-1 to TRBJ2-1; TRBD2 matches 9 bases. Germline CDR1 is SGHRS and CDR2 is YFSETQ. With V trimmed by 0 bases and J by 5 bases, 6 bases remained unmatched. CDR3 length: 16 amino acids.

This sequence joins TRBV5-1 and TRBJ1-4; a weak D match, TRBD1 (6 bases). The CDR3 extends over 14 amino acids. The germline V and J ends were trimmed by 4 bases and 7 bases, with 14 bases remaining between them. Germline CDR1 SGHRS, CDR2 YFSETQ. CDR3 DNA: TGCGCCAGCAGCCGGGGAACAGGGAGTGAAAAACTGTTTTTT. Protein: CASSRGTGSEKLFF.

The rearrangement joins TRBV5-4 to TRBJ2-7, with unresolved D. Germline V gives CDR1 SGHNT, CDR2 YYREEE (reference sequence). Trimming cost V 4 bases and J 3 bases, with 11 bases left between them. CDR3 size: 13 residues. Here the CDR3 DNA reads TGTGCCAGCAGCGCGCCACCCGTCTACGAGCAGTACTTC. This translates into CASSAPPVYEQYF. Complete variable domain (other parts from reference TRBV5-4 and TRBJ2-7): ETGVTQSPTHLIKTRGQQVTLRCSSQSGHNTVSWYQQALGQGPQFIFQYYREEENGRGNFPPRFSGLQFPNYSSELNVNALELDDSALYLCASSAPPVYEQYFGPGTRLTVT.

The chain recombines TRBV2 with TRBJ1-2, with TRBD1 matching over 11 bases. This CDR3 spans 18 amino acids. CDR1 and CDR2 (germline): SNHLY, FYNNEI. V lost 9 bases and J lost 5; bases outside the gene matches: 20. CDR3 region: CARRTSGTGGQILYGYTF. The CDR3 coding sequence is TGTGCCAGGCGCACGAGCGGGACAGGGGGACAGATTTTATATGGCTACACCTTC.